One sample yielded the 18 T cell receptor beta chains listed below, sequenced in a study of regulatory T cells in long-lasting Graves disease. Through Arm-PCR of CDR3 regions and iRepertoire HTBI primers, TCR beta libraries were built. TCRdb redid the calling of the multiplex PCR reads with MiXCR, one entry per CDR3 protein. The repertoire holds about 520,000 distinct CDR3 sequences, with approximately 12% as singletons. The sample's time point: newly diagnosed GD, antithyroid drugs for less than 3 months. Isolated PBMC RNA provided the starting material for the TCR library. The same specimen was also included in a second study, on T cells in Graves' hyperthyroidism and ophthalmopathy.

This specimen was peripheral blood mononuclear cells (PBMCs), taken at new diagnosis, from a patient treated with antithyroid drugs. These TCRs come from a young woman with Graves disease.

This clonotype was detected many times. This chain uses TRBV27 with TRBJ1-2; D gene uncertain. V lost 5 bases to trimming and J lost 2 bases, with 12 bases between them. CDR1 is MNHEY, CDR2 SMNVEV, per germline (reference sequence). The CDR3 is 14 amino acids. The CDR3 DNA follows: TGTGCCAGCAGTCCCTTAGGAGGGAACTATGGCTACACCTTC. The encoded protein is CASSPLGGNYGYTF.

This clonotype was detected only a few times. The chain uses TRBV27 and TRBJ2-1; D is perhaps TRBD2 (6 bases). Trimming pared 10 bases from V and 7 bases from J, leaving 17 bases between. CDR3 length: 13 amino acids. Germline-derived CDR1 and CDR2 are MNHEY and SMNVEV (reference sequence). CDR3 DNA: TGTGCCACAGGAGGGCCCTCGGGGAATGAGCAGTTCTTC. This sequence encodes CATGGPSGNEQFF.

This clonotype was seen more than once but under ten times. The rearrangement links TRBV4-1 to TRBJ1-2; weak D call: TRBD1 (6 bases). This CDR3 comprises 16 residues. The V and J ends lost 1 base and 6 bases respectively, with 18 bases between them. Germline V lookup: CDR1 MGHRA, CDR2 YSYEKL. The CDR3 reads CASSQVLAGASHGYTF. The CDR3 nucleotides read TGCGCCAGCAGCCAAGTTCTTGCGGGGGCTTCACATGGCTACACCTTC.

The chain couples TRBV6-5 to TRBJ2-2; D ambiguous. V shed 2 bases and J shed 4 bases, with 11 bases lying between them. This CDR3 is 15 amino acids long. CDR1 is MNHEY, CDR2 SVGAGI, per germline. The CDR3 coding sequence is TGTGCCAGCAGTTACACGGGCCTATTCACCGGGGAGCTGTTTTTT. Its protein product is CASSYTGLFTGELFF.

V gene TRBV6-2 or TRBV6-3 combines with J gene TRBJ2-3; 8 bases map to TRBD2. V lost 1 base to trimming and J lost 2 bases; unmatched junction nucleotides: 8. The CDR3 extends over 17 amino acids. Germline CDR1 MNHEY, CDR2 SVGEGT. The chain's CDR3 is CASSYLSAGVHTDTQYF. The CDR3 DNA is TGTGCCAGCAGTTACTTATCAGCGGGGGTCCACACAGATACGCAGTATTTT.

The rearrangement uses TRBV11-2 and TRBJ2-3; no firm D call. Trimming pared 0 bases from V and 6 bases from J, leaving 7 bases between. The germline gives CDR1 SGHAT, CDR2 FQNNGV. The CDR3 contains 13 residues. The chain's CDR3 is CASSLDPEDTQYF. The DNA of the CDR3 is TGTGCCAGCAGCTTAGATCCCGAGGATACGCAGTATTTT.

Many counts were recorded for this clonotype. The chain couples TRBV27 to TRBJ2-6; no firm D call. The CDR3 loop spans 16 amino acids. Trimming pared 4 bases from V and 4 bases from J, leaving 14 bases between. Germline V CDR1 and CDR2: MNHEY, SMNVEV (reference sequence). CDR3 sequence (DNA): TGTGCCAGCAGTTCGGAGATGGGGTGGGGGGCCAACGTCCTGACTTTC. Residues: CASSSEMGWGANVLTF.

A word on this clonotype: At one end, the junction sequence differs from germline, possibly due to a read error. The CDR3: CASSDRESKDTQYF. CDR3 nucleotides: TGTGCCAGCAGTGACAGGGAGAGCAAAGATACGCAGTATTTT. This sequence joins TRBV25-1 and TRBJ2-3; possibly TRBD1 or TRBD2 for D (5 bases each). CDR3 size: 14 residues. The V gene's germline CDR1 is MGHDK and CDR2 SYGVNS.

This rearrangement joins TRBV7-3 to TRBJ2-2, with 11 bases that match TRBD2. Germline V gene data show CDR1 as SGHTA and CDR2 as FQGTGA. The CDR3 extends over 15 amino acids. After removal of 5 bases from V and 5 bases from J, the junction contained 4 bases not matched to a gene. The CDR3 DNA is TGTGCCAGCAGCCACACTAGCGGGAGAACCGGGGAGCTGTTTTTT. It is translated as CASSHTSGRTGELFF.

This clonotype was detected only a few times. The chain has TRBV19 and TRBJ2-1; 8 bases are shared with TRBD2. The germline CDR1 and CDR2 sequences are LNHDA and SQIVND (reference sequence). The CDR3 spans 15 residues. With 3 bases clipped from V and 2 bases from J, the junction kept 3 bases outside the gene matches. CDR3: CASSMSGSTYNEQFF. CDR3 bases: TGTGCCAGTAGTATGAGCGGGAGTACCTACAATGAGCAGTTCTTC.

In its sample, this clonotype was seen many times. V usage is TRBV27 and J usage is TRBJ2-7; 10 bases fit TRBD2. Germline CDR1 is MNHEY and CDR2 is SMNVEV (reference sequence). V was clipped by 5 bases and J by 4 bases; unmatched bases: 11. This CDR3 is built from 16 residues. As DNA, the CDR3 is TGTGCCAGCAGTGTTTACCTAGCGGGAGTTGGGTACGAGCAGTACTTC. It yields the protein CASSVYLAGVGYEQYF.

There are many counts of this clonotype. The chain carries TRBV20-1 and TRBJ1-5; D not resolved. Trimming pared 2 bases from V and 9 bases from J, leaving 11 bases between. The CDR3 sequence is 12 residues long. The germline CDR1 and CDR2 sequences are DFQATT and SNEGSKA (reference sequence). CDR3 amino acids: CSARSGLRPQHF. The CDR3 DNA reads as TGCAGTGCTAGATCGGGCCTCAGGCCCCAGCATTTT.

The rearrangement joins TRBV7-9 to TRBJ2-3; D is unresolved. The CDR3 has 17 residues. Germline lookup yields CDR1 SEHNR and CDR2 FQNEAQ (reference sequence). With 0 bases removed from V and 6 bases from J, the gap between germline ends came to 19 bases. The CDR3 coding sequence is TGTGCCAGCAGCTTAGCCGTAGCAGGTCCCTTCCCCGATACGCAGTATTTT. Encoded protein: CASSLAVAGPFPDTQYF. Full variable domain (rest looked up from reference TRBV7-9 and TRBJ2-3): DTGVSQNPRHKITKRGQNVTFRCDPISEHNRLYWYRQTLGQGPEFLTYFQNEAQLEKSRLLSDRFSAERPKGSFSTLEIQRTEQGDSAMYLCASSLAVAGPFPDTQYFGPGTRLTVL.

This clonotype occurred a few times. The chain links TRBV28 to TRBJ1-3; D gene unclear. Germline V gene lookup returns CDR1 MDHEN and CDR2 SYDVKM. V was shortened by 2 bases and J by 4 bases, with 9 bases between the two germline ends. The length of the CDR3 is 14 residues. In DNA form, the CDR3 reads TGTGCCAGCAGTTTAGAAGCCGGGGGAAACACCATATATTTT. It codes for CASSLEAGGNTIYF.

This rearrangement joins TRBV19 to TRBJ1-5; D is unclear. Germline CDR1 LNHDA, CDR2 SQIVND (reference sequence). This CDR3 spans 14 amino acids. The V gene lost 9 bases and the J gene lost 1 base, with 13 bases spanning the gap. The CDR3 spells CASDDLRSNQPQHF. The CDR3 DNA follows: TGTGCCAGCGACGATCTACGAAGCAATCAGCCCCAGCATTTT. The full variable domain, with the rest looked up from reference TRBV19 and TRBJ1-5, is DGGITQSPKYLFRKEGQNVTLSCEQNLNHDAMYWYRQDPGQGLRLIYYSQIVNDFQKGDIAEGYSVSREKKESFPLTVTSAQKNPTAFYLCASDDLRSNQPQHFGDGTRLSIL.

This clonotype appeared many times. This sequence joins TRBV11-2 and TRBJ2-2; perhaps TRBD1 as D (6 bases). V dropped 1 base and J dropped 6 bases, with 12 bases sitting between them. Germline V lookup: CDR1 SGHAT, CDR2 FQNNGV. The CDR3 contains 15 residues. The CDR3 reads CASSLGTEGAGELFF. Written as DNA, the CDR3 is TGTGCCAGCAGCTTAGGGACTGAGGGGGCCGGGGAGCTGTTTTTT.

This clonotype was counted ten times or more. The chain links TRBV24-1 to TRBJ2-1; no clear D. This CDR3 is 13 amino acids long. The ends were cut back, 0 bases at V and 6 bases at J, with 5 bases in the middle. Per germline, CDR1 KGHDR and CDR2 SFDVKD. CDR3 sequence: CATSDLRGNEQFF. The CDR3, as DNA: TGTGCCACCAGTGATTTGCGCGGCAATGAGCAGTTCTTC.

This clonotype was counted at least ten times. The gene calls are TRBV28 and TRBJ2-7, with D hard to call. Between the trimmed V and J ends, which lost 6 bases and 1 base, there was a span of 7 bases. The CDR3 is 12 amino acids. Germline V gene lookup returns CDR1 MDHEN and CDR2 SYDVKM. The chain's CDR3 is CASSQISYEQYF. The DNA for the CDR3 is TGTGCCAGCAGCCAAATTTCCTACGAGCAGTACTTC.